What follows is one T cell receptor (beta chain) and its context. The study gave focal radiation plus ipilimumab CTLA-4 blockade to patients with chemo-refractory metastatic non-small-cell lung cancer. Libraries were prepared by immunoSEQ multiplex PCR; TCRdb keeps only in-frame clonotypes and omits some of them. The sample includes approximately 94,000 clones, around 83% of them seen just once. The data stem from a study of radiotherapy plus CTLA-4 blockade in lung cancer. Study summary: Objective responses were recorded in around 18% of patients, with disease control recorded in 25% to 40%.

Germline V gene sequence: CDR1 SGHDT, CDR2 YYEEEE. The CDR3 sequence is 16 residues long. Germline trimming cut 7 bases from V and 4 bases from J; bases unmatched to any gene: 11. The sequences come from peripheral blood, collected from a patient treated with radiotherapy plus ipilimumab. V and J are TRBV5-6 and TRBJ2-1; 10 nucleotides match TRBD2. The receptor's source is a human donor with non-small cell lung cancer that progressed on radiotherapy plus ipilimumab. The CDR3 reads CASSRGTSVVYNEQFF. DNA of the CDR3: TGTGCCAGCTCCCGAGGGACTAGCGTAGTATACAATGAGCAGTTCTTC.